A selection of T cell receptor beta chains follows, all from one sample in a study of regulatory T cells in long-lasting Graves disease. MiXCR was run by TCRdb on the multiplex PCR reads, yielding one entry per CDR3 protein. The data hold about 420,000 distinct CDR3 sequences, with roughly a quarter observed a single time. The sequenced sample was peripheral blood mononuclear cells (PBMCs), obtained when the disease was refractory, from a patient treated with antithyroid drugs. The receptors come from a female donor with Graves disease. Both conserved end residues are part of each CDR3. The D gene is left open where the match is weak. Clone size, where shown, is once, few, many, or a class for clones that have expanded.

V	J	D	size	CDR3	DNA
TRBV6-2/TRBV6-3	TRBJ1-5	-	few	CASSATGIGVMNSNQPQHF	TGTGCCAGCAGTGCGACCGGGATAGGGGTCATGAATAGCAATCAGCCCCAGCATTTT
TRBV14	TRBJ2-7	-	few	CASSHRGLNYEQYF	TGTGCCAGCAGCCACCGAGGACTGAACTACGAGCAGTACTTC
TRBV5-1	TRBJ2-6	TRBD2	-	CASTAGLAVVGANVLTF	TGCGCCAGCACAGCGGGACTAGCGGTTGTAGGGGCCAACGTCCTGACTTTC
TRBV25-1	TRBJ2-5	TRBD2	few	CASSPESGGAGTQYF	TGTGCCAGCAGCCCTGAGAGCGGGGGGGCAGGGACCCAGTACTTC
TRBV7-2	TRBJ2-6	TRBD1	few	CASSLASRDRGRPSGANVLTF	TGTGCCAGCAGCTTAGCTAGCAGAGACAGGGGGCGACCTTCTGGGGCCAACGTCCTGACTTTC
TRBV18	TRBJ2-7	TRBD2	many	CASSPSGMFEQYF	TGTGCCAGCTCACCTAGCGGGATGTTCGAGCAGTACTTC
TRBV7-9	TRBJ2-7	TRBD2	few	CASSPTGGLAAFTYEQYF	TGTGCCAGCAGCCCAACGGGAGGACTAGCCGCGTTCACCTACGAGCAGTACTTC
TRBV5-1	TRBJ1-2	-	-	CASTKLDGSDHYGYTF	TGCGCCAGCACTAAATTAGATGGATCGGATCACTATGGCTACACCTTC
TRBV2	TRBJ2-2	-	many	CASSEWQTDTGELFF	TGTGCCAGCAGTGAATGGCAGACCGACACCGGGGAGCTGTTTTTT
TRBV6-1	TRBJ2-5	-	many	CASATLAVGSETQYF	TGTGCCAGCGCTACCCTGGCCGTCGGGTCAGAGACCCAGTACTTC
TRBV28	TRBJ2-7	TRBD1	many	CASHGTGTGMSEQYF	TGTGCCAGCCACGGGACCGGGACAGGGATGAGCGAGCAGTACTTC
TRBV7-2	TRBJ2-7	TRBD2	many	CASGQTGTSDYEQYF	TGTGCCAGCGGACAAACCGGGACTAGCGACTACGAGCAGTACTTC
TRBV6-1	TRBJ2-7	-	few	CASSISFAYEQYF	TGTGCCAGCTCAATCTCGTTCGCCTACGAGCAGTACTTC
TRBV10-3	TRBJ2-1	TRBD2	few	CAISPGLAGLGDYNEQFF	TGTGCCATCAGTCCGGGACTAGCGGGACTTGGGGACTACAATGAGCAGTTCTTC
TRBV4-2	TRBJ2-7	-	few	CASSQEMASVIHEQYF	TGTGCCAGCAGCCAAGAGATGGCTAGCGTTATCCACGAGCAGTACTTC
TRBV3-2	TRBJ2-1	-	-	CASSQGSNEQFF	TGTGCCAGCAGCCAAGGGAGCAATGAGCAGTTCTTC
TRBV13	TRBJ1-1	TRBD1	few	CASSIPGQGWTEAFF	TGTGCCAGCAGCATACCGGGACAGGGTTGGACTGAAGCTTTCTTT
TRBV7-9	TRBJ1-1	TRBD1	-	CASSLAAGQGDAFF	TGTGCCAGCAGCTTAGCGGCGGGACAGGGTGACGCTTTCTTT
TRBV10-3	TRBJ2-5	TRBD2	many	CAISEPSAGGETQYF	TGTGCCATCAGTGAGCCATCCGCGGGAGGGGAGACCCAGTACTTC
TRBV20-1	TRBJ1-5	-	few	CSAADDQPQHF	TGCAGTGCGGCGGACGATCAGCCCCAGCATTTT
TRBV6-1	TRBJ2-7	-	few	CASSRSPTSASYEQYF	TGTGCCAGCAGCCGAAGCCCGACTTCCGCCTCCTACGAGCAGTACTTC
TRBV3-1	TRBJ1-4	TRBD1	many	CASSHGQGGEKLFF	TGTGCCAGCAGCCATGGACAGGGCGGAGAAAAACTGTTTTTT
TRBV7-3	TRBJ2-1	-	few	CASSFHPRDEQFF	TGTGCCAGCAGCTTTCACCCTAGGGATGAGCAGTTCTTC
TRBV2	TRBJ2-2	-	many	CASAKGKANGELFF	TGTGCCAGCGCCAAGGGGAAGGCAAACGGGGAGCTGTTTTTT
TRBV6-1	TRBJ2-1	TRBD2	-	CASRVAGGPWNEQFF	TGTGCCAGCAGGGTAGCGGGAGGTCCCTGGAATGAGCAGTTCTTC
TRBV10-3	TRBJ1-2	TRBD1	few	CAIRKDRAENGYTF	TGTGCCATCAGGAAAGACAGGGCCGAAAATGGCTACACCTTC
TRBV2	TRBJ2-1	-	once	CASSASGPSYNEQFF	TGTGCCAGCAGTGCTTCCGGGCCCTCCTACAATGAGCAGTTCTTC
TRBV4-2	TRBJ1-1	TRBD1	few	CASSQLGTGGDNTEAFF	TGTGCCAGCAGCCAACTCGGGACAGGGGGTGATAACACTGAAGCTTTCTTT
TRBV20-1	TRBJ1-2	TRBD1	many	CSANAGTVYGYTF	TGCAGTGCTAATGCCGGGACAGTCTATGGCTACACCTTC
TRBV3-1	TRBJ2-7	-	-	CASSQGSPERYF	TGTGCCAGCAGCCAAGGTTCCCCCGAGCGGTACTTC
TRBV5-6	TRBJ1-5	-	few	CASSFAGSNQPQHF	TGTGCCAGCAGCTTCGCGGGTAGCAATCAGCCCCAGCATTTT
TRBV2	TRBJ1-1	-	few	CASSRQGPGTEAFF	TGTGCCAGCAGCAGGCAGGGGCCGGGCACTGAAGCTTTCTTT
TRBV20-1	TRBJ1-5	TRBD1	-	CSARAPQGSGNQPQHF	TGCAGTGCTAGAGCCCCACAGGGGTCGGGCAATCAGCCCCAGCATTTT
TRBV11-3	TRBJ2-5	-	-	CASSRLPRGRQETQYF	TGTGCCAGCAGCCGCCTTCCACGGGGGAGGCAAGAGACCCAGTACTTC
TRBV29-1	TRBJ2-5	-	many	CSVGDFEETQYF	TGCAGCGTTGGGGACTTTGAAGAGACCCAGTACTTC
TRBV27	TRBJ1-2	-	many	CASSRAAPRGPNTILYGYTF	TGTGCCAGCAGTCGAGCCGCCCCCAGGGGCCCGAACACTATTCTCTATGGCTACACCTTC
TRBV7-8	TRBJ2-5	TRBD1	many	CASSQTGGALETQYF	TGTGCCAGCAGCCAAACAGGGGGCGCATTGGAGACCCAGTACTTC
TRBV20-1	TRBJ1-1	-	-	CSAPRPQNTEAFF	TGCAGTGCCCCCCGCCCACAGAACACTGAAGCTTTCTTT
TRBV2	TRBJ2-2	-	many	CASSRAEANTGELFF	TGTGCCAGCAGTCGGGCGGAGGCGAACACCGGGGAGCTGTTTTTT
TRBV20-1	TRBJ1-2	TRBD1	few	CSAGDRSKDYGYTF	TGCAGTGCTGGGGACAGATCGAAGGACTATGGCTACACCTTC
TRBV2	TRBJ2-7	-	many	CASSEQGGASYEQYF	TGTGCCAGCAGTGAACAGGGTGGGGCCTCCTACGAGCAGTACTTC
TRBV10-3	TRBJ2-4	-	few	CAISDGSARVGNIQYF	TGTGCCATCAGTGATGGTAGTGCCAGGGTGGGGAACATTCAGTACTTC
TRBV3-1	TRBJ1-1	TRBD1	-	CASSQGYRGRKNTEAFF	TGTGCCAGCAGCCAAGGATACAGGGGCCGTAAGAACACTGAAGCTTTCTTT
TRBV20-1	TRBJ1-5	TRBD1	-	CSAREGDRPIGVQPQHF	TGCAGTGCTAGAGAGGGGGACAGGCCAATTGGGGTTCAGCCCCAGCATTTT